The 30 T cell receptor beta chains below were found in one sample sequenced in a study of CD8+ T cells in alopecia areata (dated by TCRdb to between 2018 and 2020). Libraries were constructed by the immunoSEQ multiplex PCR assay. RNA was extracted from all samples and reverse transcribed into cDNA as template for TCR sequencing. TCRdb carries this immuneACCESS record with in-frame sequences only. Its versions omit some clonotypes, under half of them owing to an unresolved V gene in the studies checked, with the rest unexplained. The sample table shows approximately 220,000 clones, and about two fifths are seen once. The biggest ten clones account for roughly 0.45% of the sample. Reading the label with the study, this specimen's treatment or condition is: oral pan-JAK inhibitor, 5-10 mg twice daily. The sequenced sample was CD4+ T cells sorted from blood, obtained at approximately week 30, from a patient treated with tofacitinib. All receptors come from a human donor with alopecia areata.

The rearrangement uses TRBV19 and TRBJ1-6, with D unclear. The CDR3 extends over 15 amino acids. Trimming pared 5 bases from V and 10 bases from J, leaving 18 bases between. CDR1 is LNHDA, CDR2 SQIVND, per germline (reference sequence). CDR3 sequence (DNA): TGTGCCAGTAGTCCCCTTGGAGAAGTCTTCTCACCCCTCCACTTT. Amino acid sequence: CASSPLGEVFSPLHF.

This clone has ten or more counts. This CDR3 reads CSAIQWDYQFF. As DNA, the CDR3 is TGCAGTGCTATCCAATGGGACTATCAGTTCTTC. The chain employs TRBV20-1 and TRBJ2-1; 7 positions match TRBD2. Germline V gene lookup returns CDR1 DFQATT and CDR2 SNEGSKA (reference sequence). The CDR3 length is 11 residues. Unmatched junction bases numbered 7, after V lost 4 bases and J lost 13 bases.

The CDR3 DNA reads TGTGCCAGCAGCTTATTCGGCTCAACTAATGAAAAACTGTTTTTT. Translated: CASSLFGSTNEKLFF. The chain combines TRBV7-8 with TRBJ1-4; D gene ambiguous. V was pared by 2 bases and J by 0 bases, with 7 bases between. The CDR3 contains 15 residues. CDR1 and CDR2 from the germline V gene are SGHVS and FQNEAQ.

The chain couples TRBV5-1 to TRBJ1-1; unclear D gene. V lost 1 base, J lost 6 bases, and 16 bases lay in between. The CDR3 runs to 15 residues. The germline V gene has CDR1 SGHRS and CDR2 YFSETQ. As DNA, the CDR3 is TGCGCCAGCAGCTTGACGACCCTGGAGTCCGCTGAAGCTTTCTTT. Protein product: CASSLTTLESAEAFF.

This chain links TRBV2 with TRBJ2-7; D unresolved. This CDR3 spans 12 amino acids. Germline V gene data show CDR1 as SNHLY and CDR2 as FYNNEI. V lost 7 bases and J lost 0, with 7 bases in between. The DNA of the CDR3 is TGTGCCAGCAAACCAGTCTCCTACGAGCAGTACTTC. It specifies CASKPVSYEQYF.

This clone was seen a handful of times. The genes are TRBV19 and TRBJ1-1; tentatively, D is TRBD1 (5 bases). Germline CDR1 and CDR2: LNHDA and SQIVND (reference sequence). Trimming stripped 6 bases from V and 6 bases from J, with 17 bases between. This CDR3 comprises 14 residues. The CDR3 sequence: CASSGTPTGAEAFF. The CDR3, as DNA: TGTGCCAGTAGCGGGACCCCCACGGGGGCTGAAGCTTTCTTT.

The rearrangement joins TRBV5-4 to TRBJ2-1; tentatively, D is TRBD2 (6 bases). The CDR3 sequence is 14 residues long. V dropped 3 bases and J dropped 4 bases, with 11 bases sitting between them. Germline V gene sequence: CDR1 SGHNT, CDR2 YYREEE (reference sequence). CDR3 sequence: CASSSDYRYNEQFF. DNA for the CDR3: TGTGCCAGCAGCTCGGACTATCGGTACAATGAGCAGTTCTTC.

The chain joins TRBV7-2 to TRBJ2-7, with a tentative D call TRBD1 (5 bases). The CDR3 runs 15 residues. The V gene's germline CDR1 is SGHTA and CDR2 FQGNSA. V lost 5 bases, J lost 7 bases, and 21 bases lay in between. CDR3 protein: CASSPPGYQGSEQYF. The CDR3, as DNA: TGTGCCAGCAGCCCCCCTGGGTACCAGGGTAGTGAGCAGTACTTC. The whole variable domain, filled in from reference TRBV7-2 and TRBJ2-7, reads GAGVSQSPSNKVTEKGKDVELRCDPISGHTALYWYRQSLGQGLEFLIYFQGNSAPDKSGLPSDRFSAERTGGSVSTLTIQRTQQEDSAVYLCASSPPGYQGSEQYFGPGTRLTVT.

This chain uses TRBV5-1 with TRBJ2-6; a possible D gene is TRBD2 (6 bases). The ends were cut back, 2 bases at V and 2 bases at J, with 8 bases in the middle. CDR1 SGHRS and CDR2 YFSETQ come from the germline V gene. This CDR3 is built from 15 residues. The DNA of the CDR3 is TGCGCCAGCAGCTTTGGAGGGGCTGGGGCCAACGTCCTGACTTTC. It translates to CASSFGGAGANVLTF.

The chain has TRBV7-9 and TRBJ1-5, with 11 nucleotides matching TRBD1. CDR3 length equals 15 residues. Per the germline V gene, CDR1 is SEHNR and CDR2 is FQNEAQ (reference sequence). The trim removed 1 base at V and 4 bases at J, leaving 0 bases unmatched. CDR3 nucleotide sequence: TGTGCCAGCAGCTTAGGGGACAGGGGGAATCAGCCCCAGCATTTT. It encodes CASSLGDRGNQPQHF.

V gene TRBV7-3 combines with J gene TRBJ2-2; D remains unclear. Trimming took 3 bases from V and 4 from J, leaving 15 bases between them. Germline CDR1 reads SGHTA; CDR2 reads FQGTGA. This CDR3 is built from 16 residues. CDR3 loop: CASSLDSQRGTGELFF. The CDR3 nucleotides read TGTGCCAGCAGCTTGGATTCCCAGCGTGGCACCGGGGAGCTGTTTTTT.

The rearrangement joins TRBV2 to TRBJ1-4; 10 positions match TRBD1. The CDR3 spans 13 residues. V gave up 6 bases and J gave up 7 bases; unmatched junction bases: 2. Germline V gene lookup returns CDR1 SNHLY and CDR2 FYNNEI. The CDR3 is CASRGTGAEKLFF. CDR3 coding DNA: TGTGCCAGCAGGGGGACAGGGGCTGAAAAACTGTTTTTT.

The rearrangement links TRBV11-2 to TRBJ2-2; TRBD1 matches 8 bases. The CDR3 extends over 14 amino acids. Per germline, CDR1 SGHAT and CDR2 FQNNGV. The V segment lost 4 bases and the J segment 10 bases; nucleotides outside the gene matches: 8. Here the CDR3 DNA reads TGTGCCAGCAGCTCCCAGCAGGGGGCCGAGGAGCTGTTTTTT. Amino acids: CASSSQQGAEELFF.

The chain links TRBV2 to TRBJ2-3; TRBD2 matches 8 bases. Looked up from germline, CDR1 is SNHLY and CDR2 is FYNNEI. V trimming: 9 bases; J trimming: 0 bases; junction bases outside the gene matches: 5. This CDR3 is built from 14 residues. CDR3 in DNA: TGTGCCAGTATCCGGGGGGGAAGCACAGATACGCAGTATTTT. It encodes CASIRGGSTDTQYF.

The chain combines TRBV5-1 with TRBJ2-5, with D perhaps being TRBD1 or TRBD2 (5 bases each). The CDR3 length is 13 residues. CDR1 SGHRS and CDR2 YFSETQ come from the germline V gene. Trimming took off 3 bases at V and 5 bases at J, with 11 bases between the two ends. The CDR3 DNA reads TGCGCCAGCAGCTACGAGGGACGGGAGACCCAGTACTTC. Translated: CASSYEGRETQYF.

V and J are TRBV6-5 and TRBJ1-6, with 10 bases that match TRBD1. The trim removed 6 bases at V and 4 bases at J, leaving 3 bases unmatched. This CDR3 spans 15 amino acids. Germline V gene sequence: CDR1 MNHEY, CDR2 SVGAGI. DNA for the CDR3: TGTGCCAGCAGGACAGGGGGCGGGTATAATTCACCCCTCCACTTT. Translated: CASRTGGGYNSPLHF.

The chain employs TRBV27 and TRBJ2-3; TRBD2 matches 9 bases. With V trimmed by 2 bases and J by 6 bases, 3 bases remained unmatched. The CDR3 spans 14 residues. Germline V CDR1 and CDR2: MNHEY, SMNVEV (reference sequence). The CDR3 nucleotides read TGTGCCAGCAGTTTAAGGCGGGGGGGCGATACGCAGTATTTT. Its protein is CASSLRRGGDTQYF.

The V and J genes are TRBV11-2 and TRBJ1-1; possibly TRBD1 for D (5 bases). From germline, CDR1 is SGHAT and CDR2 FQNNGV. Trimming pared 7 bases from V and 0 bases from J, leaving 18 bases between. The CDR3 loop spans 16 amino acids. CDR3 protein: CASKLGKDTMNTEAFF. The CDR3 DNA reads TGTGCCAGCAAGCTAGGGAAGGACACCATGAACACTGAAGCTTTCTTT. Variable domain in full (rest from reference TRBV11-2 and TRBJ1-1): EAGVAQSPRYKIIEKRQSVAFWCNPISGHATLYWYQQILGQGPKLLIQFQNNGVVDDSQLPKDRFSAERLKGVDSTLKIQPAKLEDSAVYLCASKLGKDTMNTEAFFGQGTRLTVV.

The genes are TRBV30 and TRBJ1-3, with D uncertain. CDR3 length: 12 amino acids. V lost 7 bases, J lost 1 base, and 8 bases lay in between. CDR1 is GTSNPN, CDR2 SVGIG, per germline (reference sequence). This CDR3 reads CAYTESGNTIYF. For the CDR3, the DNA is TGTGCCTATACAGAATCTGGAAACACCATATATTTT.

This clone showed up just a few times. The rearrangement links TRBV5-6 to TRBJ1-3; D may be TRBD1 (6 bases). This CDR3 spans 13 amino acids. From germline, CDR1 is SGHDT and CDR2 YYEEEE. Trimming left V 9 bases short and J 0 bases short, with 10 bases between. The DNA for the CDR3 is TGTGCCACGGGACACTACTCTGGAAACACCATATATTTT. Its protein is CATGHYSGNTIYF.

The rearrangement joins TRBV7-2 to TRBJ2-1; D perhaps matches TRBD2 (8 bases). Trimming took 5 bases from V and 5 from J, leaving 19 bases between them. The CDR3 is 16 residues long. In germline, CDR1 is SGHTA, CDR2 FQGNSA. CDR3 sequence reads: CASSPGGLVSNNEQFF. CDR3 DNA: TGTGCCAGCAGCCCAGGGGGACTAGTTTCGAACAATGAGCAGTTCTTC.

This chain joins TRBV5-1 and TRBJ2-3; 7 bases match TRBD2. This CDR3 contains 14 residues. Trimming cost V 5 bases and J 0 bases; bases outside gene matches: 3. Germline CDR1 SGHRS, CDR2 YFSETQ. CDR3 amino acids: CASSGGRSTDTQYF. The CDR3, as DNA: TGCGCCAGCAGTGGCGGGAGAAGCACAGATACGCAGTATTTT.

The chain joins TRBV2 to TRBJ1-1; possible D gene TRBD1, 6 bases. The CDR3 is 13 residues long. The V end lost 6 bases, the J end lost 4 bases, and 12 bases lay between the germline ends. Germline loops: CDR1 SNHLY, CDR2 FYNNEI. This CDR3 reads CASRATGSTEAFF. The CDR3 bases are TGTGCCAGCAGGGCTACAGGGAGCACTGAAGCTTTCTTT.

The CDR3 sequence: CASSFTTPAYEQYF. CDR3 sequence (DNA): TGCGCCAGCAGCTTTACTACCCCGGCCTACGAGCAGTACTTC. The genes are TRBV5-1 and TRBJ2-7, with D uncertain. The CDR3 contains 14 residues. Deletions cut 2 bases from V and 2 bases from J, with 11 bases between. CDR1 SGHRS and CDR2 YFSETQ come from the germline V gene.

The rearrangement uses TRBV5-1 and TRBJ1-4; 7 positions agree with TRBD1. Germline V gene lookup returns CDR1 SGHRS and CDR2 YFSETQ. V dropped 4 bases and J dropped 5; count of bases not matched to a gene: 5. The CDR3 spans 14 residues. The CDR3 here is CASSRTGENEKLFF. The CDR3 DNA sequence: TGCGCCAGCAGCCGGACAGGTGAAAATGAAAAACTGTTTTTT.

J is TRBJ1-5 and V is TRBV6-1; no firm D call. The CDR3 is made up of 13 amino acids. In germline, CDR1 is MNHNS, CDR2 SASEGT. Trimming removed 1 base from V and 3 bases from J, with 4 bases in between. CDR3 nucleotides: TGTGCCAGCAGTGAAGGTCTCAATCAGCCCCAGCATTTT. The encoded protein is CASSEGLNQPQHF.

The J gene is TRBJ1-1, the V gene TRBV7-2; D not certain. The V end was cut by 0 bases, the J end by 5 bases, with 7 bases between. This CDR3 region has 13 residues. Looked up from germline, CDR1 is SGHTA and CDR2 is FQGNSA. The CDR3 coding sequence is TGTGCCAGCAGCTTAGCTCGTCTTACTGAAGCTTTCTTT. This translates into CASSLARLTEAFF.

This clone was recorded a few times. The gene calls are TRBV29-1 and TRBJ2-3; 7 positions match TRBD1. J gave up 3 bases and V 4 bases, and 4 bases lay outside the gene matches. The CDR3 is 13 amino acids. Germline V gives CDR1 SQVTM, CDR2 ANQGSEA. CDR3 in DNA: TGCAGCGTTGCCGGACAGGTAACAGATACGCAGTATTTT. Its translation is CSVAGQVTDTQYF.

The rearrangement links TRBV27 to TRBJ1-2; 9 nucleotides agree with TRBD1. Germline lookup yields CDR1 MNHEY and CDR2 SMNVEV (reference sequence). The ends lost 5 bases at V and 2 bases at J; junction bases unmatched: 6. This CDR3 is built from 15 residues. The CDR3 is CASSPRQGVNYGYTF. CDR3 in DNA: TGTGCCAGCAGTCCTCGACAGGGGGTAAACTATGGCTACACCTTC.

V usage is TRBV6-5 and J usage is TRBJ1-1, with TRBD1 as a possible D gene (6 bases). The CDR3 sequence is 13 residues long. The germline CDR1 and CDR2 sequences are MNHEY and SVGAGI. Trimming took 5 bases from V and 0 from J, leaving 7 bases between them. The CDR3 nucleotides are TGTGCCAGCAGTCGGACAGTGAACACTGAAGCTTTCTTT. This encodes CASSRTVNTEAFF.